Each of the 30 T cell receptor beta chains below was sequenced from the same sample in a study of blood T cell repertoires in COVID-19. This table comes from immunoSEQ multiplex PCR, and its TCRdb copy is limited to in-frame clones, with some not included. The repertoire holds around 270,000 clones, with around nine tenths as singletons. The specimen was PBMCs or T cells enriched from blood (not recorded which). Receptor source: a woman aged 40 to 50 who had been exposed to COVID-19.

The V call is TRBV5-4, the J call TRBJ2-2; perhaps TRBD1 as D (6 bases). Trimming removed 2 bases at V and 1 base at J, with 12 bases between. The CDR3 runs 16 residues. Germline assignment: CDR1 SGHNT and CDR2 YYREEE (reference sequence). The CDR3 coding sequence is TGTGCCAGCAGCTTCTTAACGGGACAGAACACCGGGGAGCTGTTTTTT. It translates to CASSFLTGQNTGELFF.

CDR3 loop: CASSLLGQGKGYTF. CDR3 DNA: TGTGCCAGCAGCTTGCTCGGACAGGGAAAAGGCTACACCTTC. The chain couples TRBV5-4 to TRBJ1-2; 8 nucleotides align to TRBD1. CDR3 length equals 14 residues. The V gene's germline CDR1 is SGHNT and CDR2 YYREEE (reference sequence). J gave up 8 bases and V 1 base, and 7 bases lay outside the gene matches. Full variable domain (missing parts from reference TRBV5-4 and TRBJ1-2): ETGVTQSPTHLIKTRGQQVTLRCSSQSGHNTVSWYQQALGQGPQFIFQYYREEENGRGNFPPRFSGLQFPNYSSELNVNALELDDSALYLCASSLLGQGKGYTFGSGTRLTVV.

CDR3 in amino acids: CASSPLGVYGYTF. DNA for the CDR3: TGTGCCAGCTCACCACTAGGGGTCTATGGCTACACCTTC. The chain is built from TRBV18 and TRBJ1-2, with D maybe TRBD1 (5 bases). Trimming left V 1 base short and J 4 bases short, with 7 bases between. The CDR3 has 13 residues. Germline V lookup: CDR1 KGHSH, CDR2 LQKENI. The entire variable domain, with the rest obtained from reference TRBV18 and TRBJ1-2, is as follows: NAGVMQNPRHLVRRRGQEARLRCSPMKGHSHVYWYRQLPEEGLKFMVYLQKENIIDESGMPKERFSAEFPKEGPSILRIQQVVRGDSAAYFCASSPLGVYGYTFGSGTRLTVV.

The chain couples TRBV4-1 to TRBJ1-2, with D maybe TRBD1 (5 bases). V dropped 1 base and J dropped 4 bases, with 10 bases sitting between them. The CDR3 is 14 residues long. CDR1 is MGHRA, CDR2 YSYEKL, per germline. CDR3: CASSQGRGLYGYTF. In DNA, the CDR3 is TGCGCCAGCAGCCAAGGAAGGGGCCTCTATGGCTACACCTTC.

To note about this clone: This sample includes further DNA sequences coding for the same CDR3. The chain uses TRBV12-3 or TRBV12-4 and TRBJ1-2; D ambiguous. The CDR3 runs 12 residues. Trimming took 3 bases from V and 5 from J, leaving 7 bases between them. This chain's CDR3 is CASSFGGYGYTF. CDR3 in DNA: TGTGCCAGCAGTTTTGGAGGGTATGGCTACACCTTC.

The V gene is TRBV9, the J gene TRBJ1-6; 9 bases line up with TRBD1. Trimming took 3 bases from V and 10 from J; bases not matched to a gene: 11. Germline CDR1 reads SGDLS; CDR2 reads YYNGEE. The CDR3 runs to 16 residues. The CDR3 spells CASSEPGTGMWSPLHF. The CDR3 nucleotides read TGTGCCAGCAGCGAACCCGGGACAGGGATGTGGTCACCCCTCCACTTT.

This rearrangement joins TRBV28 to TRBJ1-1; tentatively, D is TRBD1 (6 bases). With 1 base removed from V and 0 bases from J, the gap between germline ends came to 12 bases. The germline CDR1 and CDR2 sequences are MDHEN and SYDVKM. The CDR3 is 16 residues long. The DNA for the CDR3 is TGTGCCAGCAGTTTATTTAAAACAGGGTTGAACACTGAAGCTTTCTTT. Its translation: CASSLFKTGLNTEAFF. The full variable domain, completed using reference TRBV28 and TRBJ1-1, is DVKVTQSSRYLVKRTGEKVFLECVQDMDHENMFWYRQDPGLGLRLIYFSYDVKMKEKGDIPEGYSVSREKKERFSLILESASTNQTSMYLCASSLFKTGLNTEAFFGQGTRLTVV.

V usage is TRBV5-4 and J usage is TRBJ2-4; D gene uncertain. Trimming removed 0 bases from V and 0 bases from J, with 10 bases in between. CDR1 is SGHNT and CDR2 is YYREEE in the germline V gene (reference sequence). The CDR3 covers 16 residues. CDR3 region: CASSLAADLAKNIQYF. In DNA form, the CDR3 reads TGTGCCAGCAGCTTGGCGGCGGATTTAGCCAAAAACATTCAGTACTTC.

The rearrangement joins TRBV4-3 to TRBJ2-3; possibly TRBD2 for D (6 bases). The CDR3 consists of 17 residues. Germline CDR1 reads LGHNA; CDR2 reads YSLEER. Trimming took off 2 bases at V and 5 bases at J, with 20 bases between the two ends. In nucleotides, the CDR3 is TGCGCCAGCAGCCAAAATCCCGGCACGGGAGTGGGAGATACGCAGTATTTT. Protein sequence: CASSQNPGTGVGDTQYF.

The chain uses TRBV6-2 or TRBV6-3 and TRBJ2-3; D is perhaps TRBD1 (5 bases). Trimming shortened V by 5 bases and J by 1 base, and 7 bases separated the two germline ends. CDR1 and CDR2 from the germline V gene are MNHEY and SVGEGT. CDR3 size: 13 residues. The CDR3 here is CASSIQGTDTQYF. The CDR3 bases are TGTGCCAGCAGTATACAGGGCACAGATACGCAGTATTTT.

V and J are TRBV28 and TRBJ2-7, with 10 bases aligning to TRBD1. V gave up 5 bases and J gave up 7 bases; unmatched junction bases: 14. Germline V gene data show CDR1 as MDHEN and CDR2 as SYDVKM. This CDR3 region has 16 residues. This CDR3 is CASSPLLGDRGEEQYF. CDR3 DNA sequence: TGTGCCAGCAGTCCCTTACTCGGGGACAGGGGAGAGGAGCAGTACTTC.

The rearrangement uses TRBV28 and TRBJ2-7, with TRBD2 matching over 8 bases. Trimming took 6 bases from V and 2 from J; bases not matched to a gene: 9. Germline loops: CDR1 MDHEN, CDR2 SYDVKM. The CDR3 runs 15 residues. The DNA of the CDR3 is TGTGCCAGCAGCAAAGCTAGCGGGCGAGCCTACGAGCAGTACGTC. This sequence encodes CASSKASGRAYEQYV.

The chain joins TRBV28 to TRBJ2-1; D is uncertain. The ends were cut back, 1 base at V and 8 bases at J, with 9 bases in the middle. The CDR3 has 13 residues. In germline, CDR1 is MDHEN, CDR2 SYDVKM. CDR3 protein: CASSLYRSDEQFF. In nucleotides, the CDR3 is TGTGCCAGCAGTTTATATAGAAGCGATGAGCAGTTCTTC.

CDR3 region: CASQKGSSGGQETQYF. CDR3 bases: TGTGCCAGCCAGAAAGGGTCTAGCGGGGGCCAAGAGACCCAGTACTTC. The V gene is TRBV9, the J gene TRBJ2-5; the match to TRBD2 covers 10 bases. J gave up 1 base and V 7 bases, and 10 bases lay outside the gene matches. CDR1 is SGDLS and CDR2 is YYNGEE in the germline V gene. This CDR3 is 16 amino acids long. Based on the CDR3 plus reference TRBV9 and TRBJ2-5, the full variable domain is DSGVTQTPKHLITATGQRVTLRCSPRSGDLSVYWYQQSLDQGLQFLIQYYNGEERAKGNILERFSAQQFPDLHSELNLSSLELGDSALYFCASQKGSSGGQETQYFGPGTRLLVL.

The chain uses TRBV28 and TRBJ1-1; no firm D call. Deletions cut 6 bases from V and 0 bases from J, with 17 bases between. Germline V gene data show CDR1 as MDHEN and CDR2 as SYDVKM. The CDR3 length is 16 residues. Here the CDR3 reads CASSLGGKIMNTEAFF. The CDR3 nucleotides are TGTGCCAGCAGCCTTGGAGGAAAAATCATGAACACTGAAGCTTTCTTT.

This chain links TRBV19 with TRBJ1-1; D is perhaps TRBD1 (6 bases). V was trimmed by 7 bases and J by 2 bases, leaving 14 bases between them. The CDR3 spans 14 residues. From germline, CDR1 is LNHDA and CDR2 SQIVND (reference sequence). In nucleotides, the CDR3 is TGTGCCAGTACCGCGGACAGCTTTAACACTGAAGCTTTCTTT. Protein product: CASTADSFNTEAFF. The entire variable domain, with the rest obtained from reference TRBV19 and TRBJ1-1, is as follows: DGGITQSPKYLFRKEGQNVTLSCEQNLNHDAMYWYRQDPGQGLRLIYYSQIVNDFQKGDIAEGYSVSREKKESFPLTVTSAQKNPTAFYLCASTADSFNTEAFFGQGTRLTVV.

The V call is TRBV6-2 or TRBV6-3, the J call TRBJ1-5; D not resolved. V was pared by 2 bases and J by 7 bases, with 9 bases between. Germline V gene lookup returns CDR1 MNHEY and CDR2 SVGEGT. The CDR3 extends over 13 amino acids. The CDR3 nucleotides read TGTGCCAGCAGTTACCCGGGTATACAGCCCCAGCATTTT. Residues: CASSYPGIQPQHF.

This clone was detected only once. The rearrangement links TRBV19 to TRBJ2-3; tentatively, D is TRBD2 (6 bases). The CDR3 spans 15 residues. V was trimmed by 5 bases and J by 3 bases, leaving 15 bases between them. Per germline, CDR1 LNHDA and CDR2 SQIVND (reference sequence). The CDR3, as DNA: TGTGCCAGTAGTTTGGGGCAGGGAGGAACAGATACGCAGTATTTT. Its translation: CASSLGQGGTDTQYF.

The V gene is TRBV5-1, the J gene TRBJ2-5; 9 bases are shared with TRBD2. The CDR3 consists of 15 residues. Per the germline V gene, CDR1 is SGHRS and CDR2 is YFSETQ. V lost 5 bases to trimming and J lost 2 bases; unmatched junction nucleotides: 7. This chain's CDR3 is CASSPSGAPQETQYF. In DNA, the CDR3 is TGCGCCAGCAGTCCTAGCGGGGCCCCTCAAGAGACCCAGTACTTC.

Remarks on this clone: Being one base from a much bigger clone, this may be a read error. This chain connects TRBV5-1 to TRBJ1-6, with 8 bases fitting TRBD1. In germline, CDR1 is SGHRS, CDR2 YFSETQ. This CDR3 has 16 residues. The CDR3 spells CANSLGGTGDNSPLHF. In DNA form, the CDR3 reads TGCGCCAACAGCCTTGGAGGGACAGGAGATAATTCACCCCTCCACTTT.

The chain carries TRBV7-3 and TRBJ2-1, with TRBD1 matching over 10 bases. Trimming took 4 bases from V and 3 from J; bases not matched to a gene: 3. The length of the CDR3 is 15 residues. CDR1 is SGHTA and CDR2 is FQGTGA in the germline V gene. DNA of the CDR3: TGTGCCAGCAGCTCGGGACAGGGGAACTACAATGAGCAGTTCTTC. It encodes CASSSGQGNYNEQFF.

This clone was detected only a few times. The chain has TRBV27 and TRBJ2-1, with 7 nucleotides matching TRBD1. The trim removed 0 bases at V and 13 bases at J, leaving 6 bases unmatched. This CDR3 has 13 residues. Germline values: CDR1 MNHEY, CDR2 SMNVEV (reference sequence). The CDR3 DNA follows: TGTGCCAGCAGTTTATCGTCCAGGGGGTTTCAGTTCTTC. Translating it yields CASSLSSRGFQFF.

This rearrangement joins TRBV28 to TRBJ1-5; perhaps TRBD1 as D (5 bases). The CDR3 spans 15 residues. From germline, CDR1 is MDHEN and CDR2 SYDVKM. V gave up 2 bases and J gave up 5 bases, with 13 bases separating them. In DNA form, the CDR3 reads TGTGCCAGCAGTTTACTAGACAGTGCCTATCAGCCCCAGCATTTT. Translating gives CASSLLDSAYQPQHF. The complete variable domain, with remaining parts taken from reference TRBV28 and TRBJ1-5, reads DVKVTQSSRYLVKRTGEKVFLECVQDMDHENMFWYRQDPGLGLRLIYFSYDVKMKEKGDIPEGYSVSREKKERFSLILESASTNQTSMYLCASSLLDSAYQPQHFGDGTRLSIL.

The chain combines TRBV24-1 with TRBJ1-1; TRBD1 agrees at 8 bases. The germline V gene has CDR1 KGHDR and CDR2 SFDVKD. V was clipped by 9 bases and J by 8 bases; unmatched bases: 7. CDR3 size: 12 residues. CDR3 in amino acids: CATGQGNGEAFF. In DNA, the CDR3 is TGTGCCACCGGACAGGGTAACGGAGAAGCTTTCTTT.

This chain uses TRBV20-1 with TRBJ1-5; TRBD1 agrees at 7 bases. Germline CDR1 reads DFQATT; CDR2 reads SNEGSKA (reference sequence). Trimming removed 4 bases from V and 11 bases from J; junction bases left unmatched: 5. The CDR3 extends over 11 amino acids. This CDR3 is CSATGTDSQHF. The CDR3 DNA reads as TGCAGTGCTACCGGGACAGATTCCCAGCATTTT.

This chain uses TRBV11-3 with TRBJ1-2, with TRBD1 as a possible D gene (6 bases). The CDR3 extends over 15 amino acids. The ends were cut back, 5 bases at V and 6 bases at J, with 19 bases in the middle. Per the germline V gene, CDR1 is SGHNT and CDR2 is YENEEA. This CDR3 is CASSPAGTRGNGYTF. CDR3 nucleotides: TGTGCCAGCAGCCCTGCCGGGACAAGGGGGAATGGCTACACCTTC.

The chain links TRBV28 to TRBJ2-7; 7 nucleotides line up with TRBD2. The germline CDR1 and CDR2 sequences are MDHEN and SYDVKM. J was trimmed by 3 bases and V by 6 bases; bases with no gene match: 5. The CDR3 consists of 13 residues. The CDR3 sequence is CASRKTGGYEQYV. CDR3 coding DNA: TGTGCCAGCAGGAAGACGGGGGGCTACGAGCAGTACGTC.

The genes are TRBV25-1 and TRBJ1-6, with D possibly matching TRBD1 (6 bases). The germline CDR1 and CDR2 sequences are MGHDK and SYGVNS. The CDR3 extends over 15 amino acids. The ends were cut back, 7 bases at V and 10 bases at J, with 20 bases in the middle. This chain's CDR3 is CASMGVQGGRSPLHF. The CDR3 coding sequence is TGTGCCAGCATGGGGGTACAGGGTGGACGCTCACCCCTCCACTTT.

V gene TRBV5-1 combines with J gene TRBJ1-2; D perhaps matches TRBD1 (6 bases). The germline V and J ends were trimmed by 4 bases and 5 bases, with 21 bases remaining between them. This CDR3 has 16 residues. In germline, CDR1 is SGHRS, CDR2 YFSETQ. This chain's CDR3 is CASSVEPLTGLYGYTF. CDR3 in DNA: TGCGCCAGCAGCGTAGAACCCCTGACAGGCCTTTATGGCTACACCTTC.

The rearrangement joins TRBV5-1 to TRBJ2-5, with no clear D. The CDR3 loop spans 12 amino acids. Germline CDR1 and CDR2: SGHRS and YFSETQ. Trimming removed 0 bases at V and 5 bases at J, with 5 bases between. This CDR3 is CASSLDGETQYF. CDR3 sequence (DNA): TGCGCCAGCAGCTTGGACGGGGAGACCCAGTACTTC. Supplemented by reference TRBV5-1 and TRBJ2-5, the full variable domain reads KAGVTQTPRYLIKTRGQQVTLSCSPISGHRSVSWYQQTPGQGLQFLFEYFSETQRNKGNFPGRFSGRQFSNSRSEMNVSTLELGDSALYLCASSLDGETQYFGPGTRLLVL.